This T cell receptor beta chain stems from a study of OX40 agonist ivuxolimab in advanced cancers. The study in broad terms: The costimulatory receptor OX40 (CD134) was targeted by ivuxolimab, a fully human IgG2 agonistic monoclonal antibody. Intravenous ivuxolimab was administered to patients every 2 weeks at six dose levels: 0.01, 0.1, 0.3, 1.5, 3 and 10 mg/kg. The dose-escalation cohort was about 83% male with a mean age of about 54 years, ranging from roughly 23 to 79. Patients were allowed to have had prior anti-PD-1, anti-PD-L1 or anti-CTLA-4 therapy, and approximately 43% of the dose-escalation patients had previously received checkpoint inhibitors. The point of sequencing TCRbeta in the periphery was to test whether ivuxolimab changed TCR sequence diversity and drove clonal T-cell expansion. The paper reports the monotherapy dose-escalation portion (N of about 50 patients) of the phase I ivuxolimab trial. Among the approximately 54 dose-escalation patients, about 20 had hepatocellular carcinoma, approximately 15 melanoma, 9 renal cell carcinoma and 9 head and neck cancer. Partial responses occurred in three dose-escalation patients: two with cutaneous melanoma and one with hepatocellular carcinoma.

Patients with autoimmune disease history or receiving systemic immunosuppression were excluded from the trial. Peripheral blood for TCR sequencing was drawn from every dose cohort at baseline, at cycle 4 day 1 and at cycle 7 day 1. Samples were obtained from an open-label, multicenter, first-in-human phase I dose-escalation trial of ivuxolimab. The trial enrolled adults with locally advanced or metastatic head and neck squamous cell, hepatocellular, melanoma or renal cell carcinoma. Before TCR sequencing, CD4+ and CD8+ T cells were separately sorted from peripheral blood. For sequencing of the TCRbeta CDR3 region, genomic DNA was extracted from the sorted cells. The immunoSEQ Assay was used to sequence the TCRbeta CDR3 regions. The source is immuneACCESS, and TCRdb retained only in-frame sequences with V and J called. Part of the clones is not carried over; for the studies checked, unresolved V genes explain less than half of this, and the remainder is unexplained. For this sample there are tens of thousands of clones; 75% to 90% appear just once. Clones ranked in the top ten supply over 0.45% of the sample.

Turning to this clone: Its specific antigen is unknown. Base qualities are not at hand, and no much larger clone is one base apart.

Study-wide findings and limitations: The antigen specificity of the clonally expanded peripheral T cells was not determined. On average, CD8+ T cells showed more expanded clones than CD4+ T cells after ivuxolimab. Low levels of normalized T-cell clonal expansion were also seen in some patients who did not respond. Partial responders in the 0.1-3.0 mg/kg groups had among the lowest normalized peripheral clonal expansion, especially among CD8+ T cells. At doses of 0.1 to 3.0 mg/kg, clonal expansion of both CD4+ and CD8+ blood T cells was observed from baseline to week 6.

For CDR1 and CDR2, the germline V gene lists SGHTA and FQGNSA. The CDR3 contains 15 residues, cysteine and phenylalanine counted. Solely the CDR3 DNA is kept, with 45 bases framed from the first base. V loses 2 bases at its end and J loses 8 bases; junction bases beyond the gene matches: 6. The input for sequencing was CD4+ or CD8+ T cells sorted from blood, taken in a trial of the OX40 agonist ivuxolimab. The receptor chain draws on TRBV7-2 and TRBJ2-1, with 10 junctional bases fitting TRBD1. The clonotype originates from an adult with an advanced solid tumor such as melanoma, head and neck, liver or kidney cancer. The CDR3 in this case is CASSLIPGQGDEQFF. The DNA sequence follows: TGTGCCAGCAGCTTAATTCCAGGACAGGGGGATGAGCAGTTCTTC.